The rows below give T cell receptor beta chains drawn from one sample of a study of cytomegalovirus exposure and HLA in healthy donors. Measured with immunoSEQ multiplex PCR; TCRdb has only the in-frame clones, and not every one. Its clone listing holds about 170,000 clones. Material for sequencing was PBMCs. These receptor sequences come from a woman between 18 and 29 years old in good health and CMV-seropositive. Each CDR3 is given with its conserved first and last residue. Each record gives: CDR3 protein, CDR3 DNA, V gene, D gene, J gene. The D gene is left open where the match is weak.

CDR3aa: CASSQEVHSYEQYF
CDR3nt: TGCGCCAGCAGCCAAGAGGTACATTCCTACGAGCAGTACTTC
v_gene: TRBV4-1
d_gene: NA
j_gene: TRBJ2-7

CDR3aa: CAWSRQGDQPQHF
CDR3nt: TGTGCCTGGAGTCGACAGGGTGATCAGCCCCAGCATTTT
v_gene: TRBV30
d_gene: TRBD1
j_gene: TRBJ1-5

CDR3aa: CSVGGQGQFYEQYF
CDR3nt: TGCAGCGTTGGGGGTCAGGGGCAGTTCTACGAGCAGTACTTC
v_gene: TRBV29-1
d_gene: NA
j_gene: TRBJ2-7

CDR3aa: CASSIPVTGNQPQHF
CDR3nt: TGTGCCAGTAGTATTCCCGTAACTGGCAATCAGCCCCAGCATTTT
v_gene: TRBV19
d_gene: NA
j_gene: TRBJ1-5

CDR3aa: CASSLGQVLAYNSPLHF
CDR3nt: TGTGCCAGCAGCTTAGGACAAGTGTTAGCGTATAATTCACCCCTCCACTTT
v_gene: TRBV7-2
d_gene: NA
j_gene: TRBJ1-6

CDR3aa: CASSFASLGNTEAFF
CDR3nt: TGTGCCAGCAGTTTCGCAAGCCTAGGGAACACTGAAGCTTTCTTT
v_gene: TRBV27
d_gene: NA
j_gene: TRBJ1-1

CDR3aa: CASSEGVNTGELFF
CDR3nt: TGTGCCAGCAGCGAGGGGGTGAACACCGGGGAGCTGTTTTTT
v_gene: TRBV9
d_gene: NA
j_gene: TRBJ2-2

CDR3aa: CASSNTGGSGNTIYF
CDR3nt: TGTGCCAGTAGTAACACAGGGGGCTCTGGAAACACCATATATTTT
v_gene: TRBV19
d_gene: TRBD1
j_gene: TRBJ1-3

CDR3aa: CASSTGGFVNTEAFF
CDR3nt: TGTGCCAGCAGTACAGGGGGCTTCGTGAACACTGAAGCTTTCTTT
v_gene: TRBV6-5
d_gene: TRBD1
j_gene: TRBJ1-1

CDR3aa: CASSPDRNYEQYF
CDR3nt: TGTGCCAGCAGCCCCGACAGAAACTACGAGCAGTACTTC
v_gene: TRBV7-6
d_gene: NA
j_gene: TRBJ2-7

CDR3aa: CASSLEGFTGELFF
CDR3nt: TGCGCCAGCAGCTTGGAGGGGTTCACCGGGGAGCTGTTTTTT
v_gene: TRBV5-1
d_gene: NA
j_gene: TRBJ2-2

CDR3aa: CASSFDRANTEAFF
CDR3nt: TGTGCCAGCAGCTTTGACAGGGCGAACACTGAAGCTTTCTTT
v_gene: TRBV11-1
d_gene: TRBD1
j_gene: TRBJ1-1

CDR3aa: CASSLIRTGDWGSNQPQHF
CDR3nt: TGTGCCAGTAGTTTAATCCGGACAGGGGACTGGGGTAGCAATCAGCCCCAGCATTTT
v_gene: TRBV19
d_gene: TRBD1
j_gene: TRBJ1-5

CDR3aa: CASSLEQNTQYF
CDR3nt: TGTGCCAGCAGCTTGGAACAGAATACGCAGTATTTT
v_gene: TRBV11-2
d_gene: NA
j_gene: TRBJ2-3

CDR3aa: CASRNRGYEQYF
CDR3nt: TGTGCCAGCAGAAACAGGGGCTACGAGCAGTACTTC
v_gene: TRBV6-5
d_gene: TRBD1
j_gene: TRBJ2-7

CDR3aa: CAWNHRVNDEQYF
CDR3nt: TGTGCCTGGAACCACAGGGTCAACGACGAGCAGTACTTC
v_gene: TRBV30
d_gene: NA
j_gene: TRBJ2-7

CDR3aa: CASTQDRGRDTIYF
CDR3nt: TGTGCCAGCACCCAGGACAGGGGACGGGACACCATATATTTT
v_gene: TRBV5-4
d_gene: TRBD1
j_gene: TRBJ1-3

CDR3aa: CASSFHGQGAEQYF
CDR3nt: TGTGCCAGCAGCTTTCATGGACAGGGTGCCGAGCAGTACTTC
v_gene: TRBV11-3
d_gene: TRBD1
j_gene: TRBJ2-7

CDR3aa: CASSPNSNSPLHF
CDR3nt: TGTGCCAGCTCACCAAACAGTAATTCACCCCTCCACTTT
v_gene: TRBV18
d_gene: NA
j_gene: TRBJ1-6

CDR3aa: CASSYSLRSYGYTF
CDR3nt: TGTGCCAGCAGTTACTCTTTACGGAGCTATGGCTACACCTTC
v_gene: TRBV6-5
d_gene: NA
j_gene: TRBJ1-2

CDR3aa: CAWSTLAGNEQYF
CDR3nt: TGTGCCTGGAGTACCCTAGCAGGTAACGAGCAGTACTTC
v_gene: TRBV30
d_gene: NA
j_gene: TRBJ2-7

CDR3aa: CASSAGQYNEQFF
CDR3nt: TGTGCCAGCAGCGCCGGACAGTACAATGAGCAGTTCTTC
v_gene: TRBV9
d_gene: NA
j_gene: TRBJ2-1

CDR3aa: CASSVGGQPQWGGYTF
CDR3nt: TGTGCCAGCAGCGTAGGGGGACAGCCCCAATGGGGTGGCTACACCTTC
v_gene: TRBV9
d_gene: TRBD1
j_gene: TRBJ1-2

CDR3aa: CATSPRQSSYNEQFF
CDR3nt: TGTGCCACCAGCCCCCGACAGAGCTCCTACAATGAGCAGTTCTTC
v_gene: TRBV15
d_gene: NA
j_gene: TRBJ2-1

CDR3aa: CASSRLADYEQYF
CDR3nt: TGTGCCAGCTCGCGGCTAGCTGACTACGAGCAGTACTTC
v_gene: TRBV18
d_gene: NA
j_gene: TRBJ2-7

CDR3aa: CASKIGDSYNEQFF
CDR3nt: TGCGCCAGCAAAATCGGGGACTCCTACAATGAGCAGTTCTTC
v_gene: TRBV5-1
d_gene: NA
j_gene: TRBJ2-1

CDR3aa: CASSLPGDGELFF
CDR3nt: TGTGCCAGCAGCTTGCCCGGGGACGGGGAGCTGTTTTTT
v_gene: TRBV5-4
d_gene: NA
j_gene: TRBJ2-2

CDR3aa: CATTSGRGDTQYF
CDR3nt: TGTGCCACGACTAGCGGGCGTGGAGATACGCAGTATTTT
v_gene: TRBV10-3
d_gene: TRBD2
j_gene: TRBJ2-3

CDR3aa: CASMDRVNTEAFF
CDR3nt: TGTGCCAGTATGGACAGGGTGAACACTGAAGCTTTCTTT
v_gene: TRBV19
d_gene: TRBD1
j_gene: TRBJ1-1

CDR3aa: CASSRTGVGDSPLHF
CDR3nt: TGTGCCAGCAGCCGAACAGGGGTGGGGGATTCACCCCTCCACTTT
v_gene: TRBV6-1
d_gene: TRBD1
j_gene: TRBJ1-6

CDR3aa: CASSFDRVTLGQYF
CDR3nt: TGTGCCAGCAGCTTTGACCGAGTTACCCTAGGGCAGTACTTC
v_gene: TRBV7-2
d_gene: NA
j_gene: TRBJ2-7

CDR3aa: CASSEAPSEAYTQYF
CDR3nt: TGTGCCAGCAGTGAAGCCCCCTCGGAGGCCTATACGCAGTATTTT
v_gene: TRBV6-1
d_gene: NA
j_gene: TRBJ2-3